This TCR beta chain stems from a study of cytomegalovirus exposure and HLA in healthy donors. Regarding the study as a whole: In vitro testing confirmed a few CMV-associated chains as specific for CMV antigens.

The PCR used 60 Vbeta and 13 Jbeta primers. Data came from immunoSEQ multiplex PCR; TCRdb stores just in-frame clones and leaves some out. The sample includes around 100,000 clones, approximately 72% of them seen just once. The CDR3 consists of 14 residues. V shed 5 bases, J shed 3 bases, and the junction held 4 bases outside the gene matches. The V gene's germline CDR1 is SGHTA and CDR2 FQGTGA. About this clone: Its antigen is currently unknown.

The chain carries TRBV7-3 and TRBJ2-3; 8 bases fit TRBD2. The sequence came from a woman aged 40-49 years in good health and CMV-seropositive. The source material was PBMCs. CDR3 bases: TGTGCCAGCAGCCCGGGACTAGAGACAGATACGCAGTATTTT. Translation gives CASSPGLETDTQYF. Filled out from reference TRBV7-3 and TRBJ2-3, the complete variable domain reads GAGVSQTPSNKVTEKGKYVELRCDPISGHTALYWYRQSLGQGPEFLIYFQGTGAADDSGLPNDRFFAVRPEGSVSTLKIQRTERGDSAVYLCASSPGLETDTQYFGPGTRLTVL.